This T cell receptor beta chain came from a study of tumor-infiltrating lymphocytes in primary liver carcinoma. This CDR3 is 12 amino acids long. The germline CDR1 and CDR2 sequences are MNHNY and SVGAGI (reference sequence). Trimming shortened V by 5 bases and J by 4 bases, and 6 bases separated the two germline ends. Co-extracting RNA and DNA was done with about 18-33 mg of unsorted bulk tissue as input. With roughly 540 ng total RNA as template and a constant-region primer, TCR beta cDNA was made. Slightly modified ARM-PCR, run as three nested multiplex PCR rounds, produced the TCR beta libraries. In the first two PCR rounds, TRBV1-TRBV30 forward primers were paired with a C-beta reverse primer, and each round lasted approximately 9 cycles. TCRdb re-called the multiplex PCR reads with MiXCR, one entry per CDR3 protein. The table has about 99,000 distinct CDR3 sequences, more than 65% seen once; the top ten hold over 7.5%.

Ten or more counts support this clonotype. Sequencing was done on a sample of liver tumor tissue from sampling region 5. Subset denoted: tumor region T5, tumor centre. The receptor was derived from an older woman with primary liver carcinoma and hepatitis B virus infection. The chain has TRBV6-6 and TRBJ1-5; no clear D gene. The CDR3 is CASSPPNQPQHF. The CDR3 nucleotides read TGTGCCAGCAGTCCACCGAATCAGCCCCAGCATTTT.